Described below is a single TCR beta chain sequence and its context. Its target antigen remains unknown. At one end, the junction sequence differs from germline, possibly due to a read error. This sample is drawn from a study of blood T cell repertoires in COVID-19 (TCRdb year 2020). Study-wide context: The collaborator samples originated in the United States, Italy and Spain and spanned the acute and convalescent phases of COVID-19. The prospective study material was composed of cDNA or gDNA derived from T cells, B-cell-depleted T cells, or PBMCs. The dataset comprised deeply sampled blood TCRbeta repertoires from subjects exposed to, actively infected with, or recovered from COVID-19. The repertoires were released in a freely available public database intended as a resource for research on the immune response to SARS-CoV-2. The samples were drawn from two sources: the first 160 participants of the ongoing ImmuneRACE study, and fewer than 1,500 subjects contributed by 6 global collaborators. Nearly every sample came with metadata listing a de-identified subject ID, COVID-19 status, age in years and sex. Where available, HLA class I and class II types were taken from metadata supplied by the sample provider and were not determined by assay-based typing. Study-wide findings and limitations: The quantity of clinical and demographic metadata differed by source and by participant and was supplied without curation.

Each collaborating institution followed its own protocols to collect whole blood in K2EDTA tubes. Collaborator samples were shipped for TCRbeta analysis as frozen whole blood, isolated PBMCs, or DNA extracted from either sample type. From its cysteine to its phenylalanine, the CDR3 spans 15 amino acids. Only the CDR3 DNA stays, 45 bases, in frame from base 1. The germline V gene yields MNHNS for CDR1 and SASEGT for CDR2. TCRbeta CDR3 regions were amplified from genomic DNA by means of the immunoSEQ Assay, a bias-controlled multiplex PCR. Concerning the study's data processing: Nucleated cell counts per sample were estimated from amplification of reference gene primers within the assay. Sequence reads were collapsed and filtered to measure the absolute abundance of every unique TCRbeta CDR3 rearrangement. For each sample, productive Simpson clonality was calculated as the square root of Simpson's diversity index across productive rearrangements. TCRdb provides this immuneACCESS table in a form limited to in-frame rearrangements. Some clones are lacking; in checked studies, under half of them reflect an unresolved V gene, and why the rest are absent is not known. V and J calls plus clone size are reproduced from that table; the DNA served to infer D and trimming. Within this sample are 95,000 to 150,000 clones, with around nine tenths of them counted one time only. The ten largest clones represent more than 2% of the sample.

This sequence uses TRBV6-1 and TRBJ1-2; the D region possibly corresponds to TRBD1 (6 bases align). The clonotype was recovered from a woman aged 45-65 years with acute or convalescent COVID-19. Material for sequencing was peripheral blood. The CDR3: CASREGGVRDYGYTF. The DNA sequence follows: TGTGCCAGCAGAGAAGGGGGGGTCAGGGACTATGGCTACACCTTC.